Presented here are 19 T cell receptor beta chains from one specimen sequenced in a study of spatial heterogeneity in lung cancer. TCRdb re-called the 5' RACE reads with MiXCR, one entry per CDR3 protein. The sample has 35,000 to 45,000 distinct CDR3 sequences, 20% to 25% seen once. The time point denotes: blood at routine non-recurrence follow-up after resection. Sequences were derived from PBMCs, sampled at follow-up. The receptors shown here come from a female donor with early-stage non-small cell lung cancer.

This clonotype was observed a handful of times. This rearrangement joins TRBV6-4 to TRBJ1-1; 7 bases agree with TRBD1. The V segment lost 6 bases and the J segment 4 bases; nucleotides outside the gene matches: 5. Per germline, CDR1 MRHNA and CDR2 SNTAGT. The CDR3 sequence is 13 residues long. CDR3: CASRGQAGTEAFF. The CDR3 DNA is TGTGCCAGCAGAGGACAGGCGGGCACTGAAGCTTTCTTT.

The chain has TRBV2 and TRBJ2-7; D might be TRBD1 (6 bases). The CDR3 contains 12 residues. Between the trimmed V and J ends, which lost 6 bases and 2 bases, there was a span of 8 bases. The germline CDR1 and CDR2 sequences are SNHLY and FYNNEI. The CDR3 bases are TGTGCCAGCAGGGACAGAGCCTACGAGCAGTACTTC. Protein product: CASRDRAYEQYF.

The chain couples TRBV30 to TRBJ2-1, with 9 bases fitting TRBD1. There are 16 residues in the CDR3. Germline V gives CDR1 GTSNPN, CDR2 SVGIG (reference sequence). After removal of 3 bases from V and 9 bases from J, the junction contained 15 bases not matched to a gene. The CDR3 spells CAWRGSPGQGKGEQFF. The DNA for the CDR3 is TGTGCCTGGAGAGGGTCGCCGGGACAGGGTAAGGGTGAGCAGTTCTTC.

The V call is TRBV15, the J call TRBJ2-1, with unresolved D. The CDR3 runs to 15 residues. Per the germline V gene, CDR1 is LNHNV and CDR2 is YYDKDF (reference sequence). The ends were cut back, 0 bases at V and 12 bases at J, with 18 bases in the middle. DNA of the CDR3: TGTGCCACCAGCAGAGATCCCGGCTCCCAAGGTCGGCAGTTCTTC. It translates to CATSRDPGSQGRQFF.

The chain carries TRBV2 and TRBJ2-3; a possible D gene is TRBD2 (5 bases). The CDR3 runs to 13 residues. The germline gives CDR1 SNHLY, CDR2 FYNNEI. Trimming pared 7 bases from V and 3 bases from J, leaving 11 bases between. The CDR3 sequence is CASIRGGTDTQYF. The CDR3 DNA sequence: TGTGCCAGCATCAGAGGAGGAACAGATACGCAGTATTTT.

With respect to this clonotype: A much larger clone is a single base away; this may be a read error. The chain couples TRBV7-6 to TRBJ2-2; D possibly corresponds to TRBD1 (6 bases). The CDR3 covers 15 residues. Per germline, CDR1 SGHVS and CDR2 FNYEAQ. In DNA form, the CDR3 reads TGTGCCAGCAGCCCCAGGGGCGGAGTCACCTGGGAGCTGTTTTTT. It translates to CASSPRGGVTWELFF.

This clonotype was counted many times. The chain has TRBV5-1 and TRBJ2-3, with D possibly matching TRBD2 (6 bases). This CDR3 contains 12 residues. CDR1 and CDR2 from the germline V gene are SGHRS and YFSETQ. V lost 4 bases, J lost 5 bases, and 8 bases lay in between. CDR3 in DNA: TGCGCCAGCAGCCCGGGACTAGATACGCAGTATTTT. Its translation is CASSPGLDTQYF.

By proportion, this clonotype is medium-sized. This chain connects TRBV29-1 to TRBJ1-2; TRBD1 is a possible D gene (5 bases). Per germline, CDR1 SQVTM and CDR2 ANQGSEA. The CDR3 totals 13 residues. The V gene lost 7 bases and the J gene lost 1 base, with 13 bases spanning the gap. CDR3 protein: CSALDTYNYGYTF. For the CDR3, the DNA is TGCAGCGCTCTGGACACTTATAACTATGGCTACACCTTC.

This clonotype has a count of ten or more. The chain carries TRBV5-1 and TRBJ2-2, with D possibly being TRBD2 (7 bases). The germline V and J ends were trimmed by 7 bases and 3 bases, with 13 bases remaining between them. This CDR3 is 14 amino acids long. Germline loops: CDR1 SGHRS, CDR2 YFSETQ. The CDR3 bases are TGCGCCAGCCGTCGGGGGGCCGACACCGGGGAGCTGTTTTTT. Its translation is CASRRGADTGELFF.

This clonotype was seen at least ten times. The CDR3 nucleotides read TGTGCCAGCAGTTGGGGACTAGCGGGAGTTACGCAGTATTTT. Its translation: CASSWGLAGVTQYF. V usage is TRBV27 and J usage is TRBJ2-3; 14 positions match TRBD2. The CDR3 contains 14 residues. Germline assignment: CDR1 MNHEY and CDR2 SMNVEV (reference sequence). J was trimmed by 8 bases and V by 4 bases; bases with no gene match: 2.

The rearrangement joins TRBV10-3 to TRBJ2-6, with D unclear. Per germline, CDR1 ENHRY and CDR2 SYGVKD. Trimming removed 10 bases from V and 0 bases from J, with 7 bases in between. This CDR3 is 13 amino acids long. The DNA for the CDR3 is TGTGCCACTGGAGACTCTGGGGCCAACGTCCTGACTTTC. Its translation is CATGDSGANVLTF.

The gene calls are TRBV5-1 and TRBJ2-2, with 8 nucleotides matching TRBD2. V lost 0 bases and J lost 0; bases outside the gene matches: 1. This CDR3 has 16 residues. Germline CDR1 reads SGHRS; CDR2 reads YFSETQ. This CDR3 is CASSLGTSSNTGELFF. The CDR3 DNA sequence: TGCGCCAGCAGCTTGGGGACTAGCTCGAACACCGGGGAGCTGTTTTTT. Complete variable domain (other parts from reference TRBV5-1 and TRBJ2-2): KAGVTQTPRYLIKTRGQQVTLSCSPISGHRSVSWYQQTPGQGLQFLFEYFSETQRNKGNFPGRFSGRQFSNSRSEMNVSTLELGDSALYLCASSLGTSSNTGELFFGEGSRLTVL.

V is TRBV7-9 and J is TRBJ1-1; no clear D gene. V lost 3 bases and J lost 0, with 5 bases in between. This CDR3 has 13 amino acids. Looked up from germline, CDR1 is SEHNR and CDR2 is FQNEAQ (reference sequence). The CDR3 is CASSFTVNTEAFF. CDR3 bases: TGTGCCAGCAGCTTCACAGTGAACACTGAAGCTTTCTTT.

The chain is built from TRBV7-2 and TRBJ2-5; 12 bases match TRBD2. The V and J ends lost 5 bases and 4 bases, in that order; junction bases with no gene match: 2. Germline CDR1 SGHTA, CDR2 FQGNSA. The CDR3 is made up of 14 amino acids. In DNA form, the CDR3 reads TGTGCCAGCAGCCAGGGACTAGCGGGAGAGACCCAGTACTTC. It codes for CASSQGLAGETQYF.

This chain joins TRBV7-3 and TRBJ2-3, with TRBD1 matching over 9 bases. The CDR3 sequence is 15 residues long. Trimming took 5 bases from V and 1 from J; bases not matched to a gene: 4. Germline V gives CDR1 SGHTA, CDR2 FQGTGA. Written as DNA, the CDR3 is TGTGCCAGCAGCGGACAGGGGTTGGGCACAGATACGCAGTATTTT. Its protein product is CASSGQGLGTDTQYF.

A few counts support this clonotype. The CDR3 does not close with the conserved phenylalanine or tryptophan, likely indicating a read error. No DNA is shown, since the ends of the CDR3 on it are uncertain; the CDR3 is the one TCRdb lists. J is TRBJ1-1 and V is TRBV20-1; TRBD1, the D gene given by the table, was not confirmed from the DNA. Termini included, the CDR3 measures 15 amino acids. Germline loops: CDR1 DFQATT, CDR2 SNEGSKA (reference sequence). The CDR3 reads CSARARGGQGPWSNI.

Points on this clonotype: Mismatch with germline at one junction end may stem from a read error. The rearrangement joins TRBV7-7 to TRBJ2-2, with a possible D match to TRBD2 (6 bases). Germline CDR1 is SSHAT and CDR2 is FNYEAQ (reference sequence). This CDR3 has 17 amino acids. CDR3: CASSFTGAGRGTGELFF. CDR3 nucleotide sequence: TGTGCTAGCAGCTTCACCGGGGCGGGAAGAGGCACCGGGGAGCTGTTTTTT. Full variable domain (remainder filled in from reference TRBV7-7 and TRBJ2-2): GAGVSQSPRYKVTKRGQDVTLRCDPISSHATLYWYQQALGQGPEFLTYFNYEAQPDKSGLPSDRFSAERPEGSISTLTIQRTEQRDSAMYRCASSFTGAGRGTGELFFGEGSRLTVL.

This clonotype was counted only a few times. The V and J genes are TRBV20-1 and TRBJ1-2, with D unresolved. The germline V and J ends were trimmed by 6 bases and 4 bases, with 12 bases remaining between them. Germline V gene data show CDR1 as DFQATT and CDR2 as SNEGSKA (reference sequence). The CDR3 has 12 residues. CDR3 in amino acids: CSAPPPGYGYTF. The CDR3, as DNA: TGCAGTGCCCCGCCCCCGGGCTATGGCTACACCTTC.

This clonotype was observed a few times. The genes are TRBV19 and TRBJ2-2, with 15 bases that match TRBD2. CDR3 length equals 15 residues. The germline gives CDR1 LNHDA, CDR2 SQIVND (reference sequence). Trimming took 9 bases from V and 4 from J; bases not matched to a gene: 3. CDR3 DNA: TGTGCCAGCGGGACTAGCGGGGGGAGCACCGGGGAGCTGTTTTTT. It codes for CASGTSGGSTGELFF.